The 22 T cell receptor beta chains in this list originate from one sample, sequenced in a study of beta chain features in type 1 diabetes. Sequencing targeted expressed TCRB transcripts, as all isolated RNA had been reverse transcribed. Using immunoSEQ multiplex PCR, the repertoire was profiled, and TCRdb retains in-frame clones only, with some absent. Of 310,000 or so clones listed, 7.5% to 9% are singletons. The source material was central memory CD4+ T cells from blood. These receptors were collected from a woman younger than 35 in good health.

The chain uses TRBV6-1 and TRBJ2-7; D is undetermined. Germline-derived CDR1 and CDR2 are MNHNS and SASEGT. The CDR3 has 13 residues. The V gene lost 1 base and the J gene lost 6 bases, with 10 bases spanning the gap. The DNA of the CDR3 is TGTGCCAGCAGTGAAGGTTGGTTCGGCGAGCAGTACTTC. Translating it yields CASSEGWFGEQYF.

This clone was seen a few times. The chain has TRBV9 and TRBJ1-2; 7 bases match TRBD1. This CDR3 has 15 amino acids. V lost 0 bases and J lost 6; bases outside the gene matches: 8. Germline loops: CDR1 SGDLS, CDR2 YYNGEE. CDR3 nucleotide sequence: TGTGCCAGCAGCGTAGGACAGGGATCCCCCCATGGCTACACCTTC. Translation: CASSVGQGSPHGYTF.

This clone was observed at least ten times. The chain is built from TRBV5-1 and TRBJ2-1, with no clear D. The V gene lost 5 bases and the J gene lost 7 bases, with 7 bases spanning the gap. Germline-derived CDR1 and CDR2 are SGHRS and YFSETQ. This CDR3 has 11 residues. CDR3 DNA sequence: TGCGCCAGCAGTTGGCGTAATGAGCAGTTCTTC. This translates into CASSWRNEQFF.

This clone was counted a few times. CDR3 protein: CASSQVPGQGSYEQYF. In DNA form, the CDR3 reads TGCGCCAGCAGCCAAGTCCCGGGACAGGGGAGCTACGAGCAGTACTTC. J is TRBJ2-7 and V is TRBV4-3, with 10 bases matching TRBD1. J gave up 3 bases and V 1 base, and 6 bases lay outside the gene matches. The CDR3 loop spans 16 amino acids. CDR1 and CDR2 (germline): LGHNA, YSLEER.

This chain links TRBV28 with TRBJ1-1; 11 bases are shared with TRBD1. This CDR3 is 15 amino acids long. The V gene end was trimmed by 4 bases and the J gene end by 8 bases; junction bases not matched to a gene: 9. The germline gives CDR1 MDHEN, CDR2 SYDVKM. The CDR3 coding sequence is TGTGCCAGCAGTTCCCCCGGGACAGGGGGTCGGGAAGCTTTCTTT. Protein sequence: CASSSPGTGGREAFF.

The V and J genes are TRBV28 and TRBJ1-2; D not certain. This CDR3 has 15 residues. Germline V CDR1 and CDR2: MDHEN, SYDVKM. Trimming removed 5 bases at V and 7 bases at J, with 20 bases between. The CDR3 region has the DNA TGTGCCAGCAGTACCGTCCCGGGGTGGGGATTTGGCTACACCTTC. Amino acid sequence: CASSTVPGWGFGYTF.

This clone was recorded at least ten times. The CDR3 region has the DNA TGTGCCAGCGGCCAATCGGGAGGAGCGGGAATTCGGGCCGGGGAGCTGTTTTTT. Translated: CASGQSGGAGIRAGELFF. This rearrangement joins TRBV28 to TRBJ2-2; 7 bases map to TRBD2. Per the germline V gene, CDR1 is MDHEN and CDR2 is SYDVKM. CDR3 length equals 18 residues. With 8 bases clipped from V and 6 bases from J, the junction kept 21 bases outside the gene matches.

This clone was counted between two and nine times. The genes are TRBV10-3 and TRBJ1-2, with 9 nucleotides matching TRBD1. The germline gives CDR1 ENHRY, CDR2 SYGVKD. The CDR3 contains 14 residues. J was trimmed by 5 bases and V by 7 bases; bases with no gene match: 8. The CDR3 region is CAITRDRVGYGYTF. The CDR3 nucleotides read TGTGCCATCACCCGGGACAGGGTCGGGTATGGCTACACCTTC.

As concerns this clone: Additional DNA sequences in this sample encode the identical CDR3. The V call is TRBV20-1, the J call TRBJ2-7; possibly TRBD1 for D (5 bases). CDR1 and CDR2 from the germline V gene are DFQATT and SNEGSKA (reference sequence). The length of the CDR3 is 11 residues. V was shortened by 6 bases and J by 5 bases, with 11 bases between the two germline ends. CDR3 sequence (DNA): TGCAGTGCGAGTCAGGGCAACGAGCAGTACTTC. Protein: CSASQGNEQYF.

This clone was counted ten times or more. The chain has TRBV28 and TRBJ1-4; 10 nucleotides line up with TRBD1. Trimming cost V 5 bases and J 11 bases; bases outside gene matches: 8. The CDR3 spans 14 residues. Looked up from germline, CDR1 is MDHEN and CDR2 is SYDVKM. CDR3: CASSMTGGERKLFF. CDR3 sequence (DNA): TGTGCCAGCAGTATGACAGGGGGCGAGAGGAAACTGTTTTTT.

V gene TRBV28 combines with J gene TRBJ1-2; no clear D gene. The V and J ends lost 6 bases and 7 bases respectively, with 21 bases between them. Germline V CDR1 and CDR2: MDHEN, SYDVKM. This CDR3 is built from 15 residues. This CDR3 reads CASSTPEPLVLGYTF. CDR3 sequence (DNA): TGTGCCAGCAGCACTCCCGAACCCCTAGTCCTTGGCTACACCTTC.

The chain couples TRBV2 to TRBJ1-5, with 7 bases lining up with TRBD1. The CDR3 is 15 residues long. Germline V gene sequence: CDR1 SNHLY, CDR2 FYNNEI. V lost 8 bases to trimming and J lost 6 bases; unmatched junction nucleotides: 13. This chain's CDR3 is CASEAGGGSFQPQHF. CDR3 in DNA: TGTGCCAGCGAGGCTGGAGGGGGCTCCTTTCAGCCCCAGCATTTT.

The V call is TRBV7-9, the J call TRBJ2-1, with TRBD2 as a possible D gene (5 bases). Germline CDR1 and CDR2: SEHNR and FQNEAQ (reference sequence). CDR3 length: 14 residues. V lost 1 base and J 7 bases, leaving 11 bases between the germline ends. The CDR3 protein is CASSLGGPTNEQFF. Written as DNA, the CDR3 is TGTGCCAGCAGCTTAGGCGGGCCGACGAATGAGCAGTTCTTC. Combining the CDR3 with reference TRBV7-9 and TRBJ2-1 gives the whole variable domain DTGVSQNPRHKITKRGQNVTFRCDPISEHNRLYWYRQTLGQGPEFLTYFQNEAQLEKSRLLSDRFSAERPKGSFSTLEIQRTEQGDSAMYLCASSLGGPTNEQFFGPGTRLTVL.

The V and J genes are TRBV5-6 and TRBJ1-2; D may be TRBD1 (6 bases). With 3 bases removed from V and 6 bases from J, the gap between germline ends came to 15 bases. The CDR3 spans 14 residues. Germline V gene lookup returns CDR1 SGHDT and CDR2 YYEEEE. The CDR3 DNA sequence: TGTGCCAGCAGCTCGACAGGATTTCTTCATGGCTACACCTTC. Translating gives CASSSTGFLHGYTF. The full variable domain, completed using reference TRBV5-6 and TRBJ1-2, is DAGVTQSPTHLIKTRGQQVTLRCSPKSGHDTVSWYQQALGQGPQFIFQYYEEEERQRGNFPDRFSGHQFPNYSSELNVNALLLGDSALYLCASSSTGFLHGYTFGSGTRLTVV.

This clone has just a few counts. The CDR3 here is CASSQSTSGGTGELFF. DNA for the CDR3: TGTGCCAGCAGCCAATCTACTAGCGGGGGTACCGGGGAGCTGTTTTTT. The chain joins TRBV4-2 to TRBJ2-2; 11 nucleotides align to TRBD2. The length of the CDR3 is 16 residues. V lost 2 bases, J lost 5 bases, and 4 bases stayed unmatched. Per the germline V gene, CDR1 is LGHNA and CDR2 is YNFKEQ.

Comments on this clone: The identical CDR3 is also encoded by other nucleotide sequences in the sample. The rearrangement links TRBV5-1 to TRBJ2-5; D tentatively reads TRBD1 or TRBD2 (8 bases each). Trimming took off 4 bases at V and 4 bases at J, with 20 bases between the two ends. CDR3 length: 16 residues. Per germline, CDR1 SGHRS and CDR2 YFSETQ. The DNA of the CDR3 is TGCGCCAGCAGCCCTCCCCAGGGGGCGGGAGGAGAGACCCAGTACTTC. Translating gives CASSPPQGAGGETQYF.

The V and J genes are TRBV25-1 and TRBJ1-2; possibly TRBD1 for D (5 bases). Germline-derived CDR1 and CDR2 are MGHDK and SYGVNS. This CDR3 has 16 amino acids. V dropped 1 base and J dropped 3 bases, with 15 bases sitting between them. The CDR3 bases are TGTGCCAGCAGTGAATCATCGGGGCCGATTGACTATGGCTACACCTTC. As protein: CASSESSGPIDYGYTF.

The chain joins TRBV5-1 to TRBJ1-5; the D is unclear. V lost 0 bases and J lost 1, with 5 bases in between. Germline CDR1 is SGHRS and CDR2 is YFSETQ. The CDR3 spans 14 residues. The CDR3 protein is CASSLEGSNQPQHF. DNA for the CDR3: TGCGCCAGCAGCTTGGAGGGAAGCAATCAGCCCCAGCATTTT.

This clone was counted only a few times. DNA for the CDR3: TGTGCCAGCAGCTTGGCCAACAGGGCTGGAGAGACCCAGTACTTC. Translation: CASSLANRAGETQYF. The V and J genes are TRBV5-6 and TRBJ2-5; TRBD1 might be the D (6 bases). The V gene lost 0 bases and the J gene lost 4 bases, with 13 bases spanning the gap. This CDR3 contains 15 residues. The germline CDR1 and CDR2 sequences are SGHDT and YYEEEE.

The rearrangement uses TRBV7-2 and TRBJ2-3; D uncertain. V was cut by 5 bases and J by 10 bases, with 16 bases left in between. Germline V gene sequence: CDR1 SGHTA, CDR2 FQGNSA. The CDR3 is 13 residues long. Written as DNA, the CDR3 is TGTGCCAGCAGCCCAGCAGCAAATAGGCCGCAGTATTTT. The encoded protein is CASSPAANRPQYF.

The chain employs TRBV15 and TRBJ1-2; D is unclear. This CDR3 is built from 18 residues. Germline loops: CDR1 LNHNV, CDR2 YYDKDF (reference sequence). With 3 bases removed from V and 0 bases from J, the gap between germline ends came to 20 bases. The CDR3 bases are TGTGCCACCAGCAGGCAACCCAGCGTAAGGAGATCTAACTATGGCTACACCTTC. Amino acid sequence: CATSRQPSVRRSNYGYTF.

This clone came up a few times. J is TRBJ2-6 and V is TRBV18; D is unclear. Germline V gives CDR1 KGHSH, CDR2 LQKENI. Trimming shortened V by 3 bases and J by 0 bases, and 6 bases separated the two germline ends. This CDR3 has 15 amino acids. The CDR3 protein is CASSPTRSGANVLTF. Written as DNA, the CDR3 is TGTGCCAGCTCACCGACGCGCTCTGGGGCCAACGTCCTGACTTTC.